Included here is one TCR beta chain sequence, with context. Its target is unknown. The sample originates from a study of PD-1 blockade in classical Hodgkin lymphoma. Trimming removed 3 bases from V and 0 bases from J, with 6 bases in between. The CDR3 contains 14 residues. In germline, CDR1 is SGHDT, CDR2 YYEEEE. The study, taken as a whole, reports: Patients starting nivolumab under 1 year after ASCT were excluded.

Sample time point: cycle 4 day 1 (C4D1), after around six weeks of nivolumab. All the patients suffered relapse after autologous stem cell transplantation, and brentuximab vedotin exposure differed. Thawed PBMCs were subjected to magnetic negative selection, which yielded isolated CD8+ T cells. This table comes from immunoSEQ multiplex PCR, and its TCRdb copy is limited to in-frame clones, with some not included. The sample shows 9,500 to 14,000 clones, around 84% of them seen only once. The chain has TRBV5-6 and TRBJ1-4; no clear D. This receptor was identified in a human donor with classical Hodgkin lymphoma. The donor label of this sample is uncertain. The material was CD8+ T cells from blood, obtained before the fourth cycle of nivolumab. CDR3 loop: CASSWRATNEKLFF. Written as DNA, the CDR3 is TGTGCCAGCAGCTGGAGGGCAACTAATGAAAAACTGTTTTTT.